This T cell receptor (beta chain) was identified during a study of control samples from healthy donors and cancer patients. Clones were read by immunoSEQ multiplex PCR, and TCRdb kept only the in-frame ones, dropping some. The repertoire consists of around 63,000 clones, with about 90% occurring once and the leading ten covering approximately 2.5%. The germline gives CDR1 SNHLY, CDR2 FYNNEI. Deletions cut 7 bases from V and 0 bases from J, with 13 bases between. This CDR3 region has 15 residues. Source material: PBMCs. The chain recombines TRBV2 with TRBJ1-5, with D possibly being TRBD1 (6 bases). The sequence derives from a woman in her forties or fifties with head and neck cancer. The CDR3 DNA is TGTGCCAGCACCCAGGGGCCCTCTAGCAATCAGCCCCAGCATTTT. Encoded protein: CASTQGPSSNQPQHF.